This TCR beta chain was retrieved from a study of cytomegalovirus exposure and HLA in healthy donors. 60 Vbeta and 13 Jbeta primers were used in PCR. Assay: immunoSEQ multiplex PCR; the TCRdb copy retains only in-frame clones and omits some. The profile shows approximately 120,000 clones, about three quarters of them singletons. Comment on this clone: Its cognate antigen is unknown.

Germline CDR1 is SGHNT and CDR2 is YYREEE (reference sequence). This CDR3 comprises 14 residues. The V and J ends lost 4 bases and 1 base respectively, with 11 bases between them. Overall study results and limits: Differences between HLA loci emerged in a later analysis of TCR association rates, with DRB1 most and HLA-C fewest. Sequencing likely produced, as an artifact, a cluster of highly shared sequence variants.

Sequenced sample: PBMCs. The sequence was obtained from a middle-aged woman in good health and CMV-seropositive. The V call is TRBV5-4, the J call TRBJ2-5; maybe TRBD1 (5 bases). The CDR3 spells CASSGWGIQETQYF. The CDR3 DNA follows: TGTGCCAGCAGCGGGTGGGGCATCCAAGAGACCCAGTACTTC.